The next 2 T cell receptor beta chains were all read from a single sample in a study of T-cell memory formation after mild COVID-19. TCRdb passed the 5' RACE reads through MiXCR, listing each CDR3 protein once. The sample shows around 200,000 distinct CDR3 sequences, 10% of them seen only once. Specimen: PBMCs or a T cell subset sorted from them (not recorded which). These receptors were obtained from a man younger than 35 who had mild COVID-19 (a few samples of this study predate the infection). Cell type and time point are not known.

The rearrangement uses TRBV3-1 and TRBJ1-1; tentative D call: TRBD1 (5 bases). The CDR3 length is 16 residues. Trimming left V 4 bases short and J 1 base short, with 16 bases between. The germline gives CDR1 LGHDT, CDR2 YNNKEL (reference sequence). The CDR3 sequence: CASSLLGGARNTEAFF. As DNA, the CDR3 is TGTGCCAGCAGCCTATTGGGTGGGGCCAGGAACACTGAAGCTTTCTTT.

This clonotype has at least ten counts. The V and J genes are TRBV7-2 and TRBJ1-6, with D perhaps matching TRBD1 (6 bases). The CDR3 totals 15 residues. The germline CDR1 and CDR2 sequences are SGHTA and FQGNSA. V gave up 5 bases and J gave up 5 bases, with 13 bases separating them. In DNA form, the CDR3 reads TGTGCCAGCAGCCTTAACAGGGTGAATAATTCACCCCTCCACTTT. This encodes CASSLNRVNNSPLHF.